Below, 14 T cell receptor beta chains from the same sample are listed, as sequenced in a study of shared clonotypes between healthy human individuals. The method was immunoSEQ multiplex PCR; TCRdb's version includes in-frame clones alone and lacks a portion of them. The repertoire has over 1.5 million clones, 98% of them found once; the top ten carry around 0.45%. Sequences were obtained from naive CD4+ T cells sorted from blood. Subset denoted: CD45RA+ positively selected. The receptors derive from a man aged 30-40 years in good health.

The chain has TRBV6-1 and TRBJ2-7, with 8 bases lining up with TRBD1. The CDR3 is 14 amino acids. Germline CDR1 MNHNS, CDR2 SASEGT. Unmatched junction bases numbered 8, after V lost 5 bases and J lost 5 bases. CDR3 sequence reads: CASSYWGQANEQYF. The DNA for the CDR3 is TGTGCCAGCAGTTATTGGGGACAGGCCAACGAGCAGTACTTC.

The rearrangement uses TRBV7-2 and TRBJ2-1, with D hard to call. The CDR3 extends over 14 amino acids. V was shortened by 5 bases and J by 5 bases, with 13 bases between the two germline ends. Germline V gives CDR1 SGHTA, CDR2 FQGNSA. In nucleotides, the CDR3 is TGTGCCAGCAGCCGCCGATCGTCGGACAATGAGCAGTTCTTC. Protein product: CASSRRSSDNEQFF.

V gene TRBV5-5 combines with J gene TRBJ2-7, with D unresolved. Trimming removed 7 bases from V and 3 bases from J, with 14 bases in between. The germline V gene has CDR1 SGHKS and CDR2 YYEKEE (reference sequence). This CDR3 is 13 amino acids long. The CDR3 spells CASSTVINYEQYF. CDR3 nucleotides: TGTGCCAGCTCGACGGTCATTAACTACGAGCAGTACTTC.

This chain links TRBV18 with TRBJ1-2, with D hard to call. Germline-derived CDR1 and CDR2 are KGHSH and LQKENI. The length of the CDR3 is 13 residues. V dropped 3 bases and J dropped 8 bases, with 13 bases sitting between them. The CDR3 spells CASSPARREGYTF. The CDR3 DNA reads TGTGCCAGCTCACCGGCCCGCCGGGAGGGCTACACCTTC.

This rearrangement joins TRBV11-2 to TRBJ1-4; D uncertain. CDR3 length: 15 amino acids. Germline V gene lookup returns CDR1 SGHAT and CDR2 FQNNGV. Trimming shortened V by 5 bases and J by 6 bases, and 16 bases separated the two germline ends. CDR3 loop: CASSLFSGWDEKLFF. The CDR3 bases are TGTGCCAGCAGCCTCTTTTCGGGGTGGGATGAAAAACTGTTTTTT.

The gene calls are TRBV9 and TRBJ1-3, with 8 bases lining up with TRBD1. In germline, CDR1 is SGDLS, CDR2 YYNGEE. The junction had 4 bases not matched to a gene; V was cut back by 2 bases and J by 0 bases. This CDR3 has 16 residues. CDR3: CASSVGQVFSGNTIYF. The CDR3 coding sequence is TGTGCCAGCAGCGTGGGACAGGTTTTCTCTGGAAACACCATATATTTT.

The chain employs TRBV5-1 and TRBJ1-5, with 9 bases lining up with TRBD1. Germline lookup yields CDR1 SGHRS and CDR2 YFSETQ. CDR3 length: 19 amino acids. The V and J ends lost 5 bases and 0 bases, in that order; junction bases with no gene match: 15. DNA for the CDR3: TGCGCCAGCAGTTCTAGAGAACAGGGGGCCTACTATAGCAATCAGCCCCAGCATTTT. Amino acid sequence: CASSSREQGAYYSNQPQHF.

The chain's CDR3 is CASSQQGARETQYF. The CDR3 DNA follows: TGCGCCAGCAGCCAACAGGGCGCGAGGGAGACCCAGTACTTC. The rearrangement uses TRBV4-1 and TRBJ2-5; tentatively, D is TRBD1 (5 bases). Germline CDR1 is MGHRA and CDR2 is YSYEKL. V lost 2 bases to trimming and J lost 5 bases, with 12 bases between them. The CDR3 is 14 amino acids.

This chain links TRBV18 with TRBJ2-5; 9 bases agree with TRBD2. The V gene's germline CDR1 is KGHSH and CDR2 LQKENI. The trim removed 0 bases at V and 4 bases at J, leaving 6 bases unmatched. The CDR3 loop spans 16 amino acids. The CDR3: CASSPPAGGKGETQYF. CDR3 nucleotide sequence: TGTGCCAGCTCACCACCGGCGGGAGGGAAAGGAGAGACCCAGTACTTC.

The chain uses TRBV19 and TRBJ2-4, with 9 bases matching TRBD1. Germline values: CDR1 LNHDA, CDR2 SQIVND (reference sequence). J was trimmed by 9 bases and V by 4 bases; bases with no gene match: 19. The CDR3 consists of 18 residues. CDR3 sequence reads: CASSSTGQGDSLGSIQYF. The CDR3 DNA follows: TGTGCCAGTAGTAGTACGGGACAGGGCGACTCCCTGGGGAGCATTCAGTACTTC.

The chain joins TRBV7-8 to TRBJ2-7, with D uncertain. Germline CDR1 reads SGHVS; CDR2 reads FQNEAQ. V gave up 4 bases and J gave up 6 bases, with 7 bases separating them. This CDR3 is 11 amino acids long. The CDR3 region is CASSSFFEQYF. The CDR3 DNA reads TGTGCCAGCAGCTCGTTCTTCGAGCAGTACTTC.

The chain couples TRBV4-2 to TRBJ2-7; 8 nucleotides align to TRBD2. The ends lost 5 bases at V and 0 bases at J; junction bases unmatched: 9. The CDR3 extends over 16 amino acids. The germline gives CDR1 LGHNA, CDR2 YNFKEQ. The CDR3 bases are TGTGCCAGCAGCGATTCGCCGGCGGGAGGCTCCTACGAGCAGTACTTC. Translated: CASSDSPAGGSYEQYF.

The rearrangement joins TRBV11-3 to TRBJ2-1; 7 bases match TRBD2. Germline CDR1 is SGHNT and CDR2 is YENEEA. Unmatched junction bases numbered 11, after V lost 2 bases and J lost 7 bases. CDR3 length equals 16 residues. CDR3 DNA: TGTGCCAGCAGCTTATCTACTAGCGCACACCCTAATGAGCAGTTCTTC. It translates to CASSLSTSAHPNEQFF.

For this clone: The sample carries other DNA sequences with the same CDR3. The chain is built from TRBV19 and TRBJ2-7; possibly TRBD2 for D (5 bases). The CDR3 spans 14 residues. V lost 1 base and J 2 bases, leaving 9 bases between the germline ends. Germline values: CDR1 LNHDA, CDR2 SQIVND (reference sequence). CDR3 region: CASSIAAGPYEQYF. CDR3 coding DNA: TGTGCCAGTAGTATAGCCGCGGGCCCCTACGAGCAGTACTTC. Variable domain in full (rest from reference TRBV19 and TRBJ2-7): DGGITQSPKYLFRKEGQNVTLSCEQNLNHDAMYWYRQDPGQGLRLIYYSQIVNDFQKGDIAEGYSVSREKKESFPLTVTSAQKNPTAFYLCASSIAAGPYEQYFGPGTRLTVT.